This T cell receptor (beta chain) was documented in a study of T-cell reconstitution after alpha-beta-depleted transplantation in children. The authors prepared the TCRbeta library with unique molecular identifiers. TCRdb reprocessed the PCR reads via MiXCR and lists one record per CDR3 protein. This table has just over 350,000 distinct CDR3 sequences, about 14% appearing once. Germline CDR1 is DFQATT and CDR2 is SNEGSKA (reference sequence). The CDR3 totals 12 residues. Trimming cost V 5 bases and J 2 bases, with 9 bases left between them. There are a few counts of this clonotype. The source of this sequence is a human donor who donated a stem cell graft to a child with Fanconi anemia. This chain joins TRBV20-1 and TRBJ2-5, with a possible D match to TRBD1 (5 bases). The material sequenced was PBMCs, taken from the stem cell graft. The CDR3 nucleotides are TGCAGTGCTTATTCAGGGCAAGAGACCCAGTACTTC. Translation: CSAYSGQETQYF.